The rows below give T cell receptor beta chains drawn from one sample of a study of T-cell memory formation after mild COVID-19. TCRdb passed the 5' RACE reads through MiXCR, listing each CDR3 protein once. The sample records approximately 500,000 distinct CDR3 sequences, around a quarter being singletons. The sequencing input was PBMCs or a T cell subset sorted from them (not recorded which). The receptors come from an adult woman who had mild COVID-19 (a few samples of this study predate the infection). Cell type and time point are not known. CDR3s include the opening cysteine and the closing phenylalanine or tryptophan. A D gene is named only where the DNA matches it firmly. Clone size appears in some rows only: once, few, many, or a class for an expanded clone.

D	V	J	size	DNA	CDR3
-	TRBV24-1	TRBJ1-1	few	TGTGCCACCAGTGACCCCCCAAACACTGAAGCTTTCTTT	CATSDPPNTEAFF
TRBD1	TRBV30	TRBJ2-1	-	TGTGCCTGGAGTAAGGGGGACAGGGTCTTGGATGAGCAGTTCTTC	CAWSKGDRVLDEQFF
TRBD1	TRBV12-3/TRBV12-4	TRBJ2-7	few	TGTGCCAGCAGCACCACTACAGGGGGATCCGAGCAGTACTTC	CASSTTTGGSEQYF
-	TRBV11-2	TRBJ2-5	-	TGTGCCAGCAGAAGACCCCCACAAGAGACCCAGTACTTC	CASRRPPQETQYF
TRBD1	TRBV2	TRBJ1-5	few	TGTGCCAGTGACAGGGCTGGCCAGCCCCAGCATTTT	CASDRAGQPQHF
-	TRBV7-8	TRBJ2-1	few	TGTGCCAGCAGCTCGACAGAGGCCTCCTACAATGAGCAGTTCTTC	CASSSTEASYNEQFF
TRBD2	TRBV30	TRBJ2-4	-	TGTGCCTGGAGTGTCGGTAGCGGGGGAACCAAAAACATTCAGTACTTC	CAWSVGSGGTKNIQYF
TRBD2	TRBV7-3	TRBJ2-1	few	TGTGCCAGCAGCTTAGGGACTAGCGACCTAAATGAGCAGTTCTTC	CASSLGTSDLNEQFF
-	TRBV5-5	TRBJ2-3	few	TGTGCCAGCAGCTTGGGGGCGGCCTTCCTCACAGATACGCAGTATTTT	CASSLGAAFLTDTQYF
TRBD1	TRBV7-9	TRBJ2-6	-	TGTGCCAGCAGCTCGACCGGGACAGAGACCTCTGGGGCCAACGTCCTGACTTTC	CASSSTGTETSGANVLTF
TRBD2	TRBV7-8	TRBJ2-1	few	TGTGCCAGCAGCTTAGCTGGACTAGCGGCCGGAGGTGAGCAGTTCTTC	CASSLAGLAAGGEQFF
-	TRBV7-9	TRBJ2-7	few	TGTGCCAGCAGCTTCGCTGAGGTGAGCTACGAGCAGTACTTC	CASSFAEVSYEQYF
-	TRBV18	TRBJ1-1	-	TGTGCCAGCTCATCTCAGGGGTTGGGGAACACTGAAGCTTTCTTT	CASSSQGLGNTEAFF
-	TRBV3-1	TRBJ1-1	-	TGTGCCAGCAGCCAAGATCAGGGAGCTTTCTTT	CASSQDQGAFF
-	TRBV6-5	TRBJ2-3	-	TGTGCCAGCAGTTATGGGGGGTATACAGATACGCAGTATTTT	CASSYGGYTDTQYF
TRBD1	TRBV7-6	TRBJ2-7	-	TGTGCCAGCAGCCCCATCGCCGGGACAGCTTCCTACGAGCAGTACTTC	CASSPIAGTASYEQYF
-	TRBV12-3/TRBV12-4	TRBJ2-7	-	TGTGCCAGCAGTTACGGAGGGATCTTCTACGAGCAGTACTTC	CASSYGGIFYEQYF
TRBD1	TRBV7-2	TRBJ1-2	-	TGTGCCAGCAGCTTTTCACAGGGGCCCCACTATGGCTACACCTTC	CASSFSQGPHYGYTF
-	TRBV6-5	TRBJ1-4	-	TGTGCCAGCAGTTACGGAGCGGGGAATGAAAAACTGTTTTTT	CASSYGAGNEKLFF
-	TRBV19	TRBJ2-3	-	TGTGCCAGTACCTCATTCGGGGGCGCGAATACGCAGTATTTT	CASTSFGGANTQYF
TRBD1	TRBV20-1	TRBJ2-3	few	TGCAGTGCTAGAGGGTCTAAGGGGACAGGAGACCCTAGCACAGATACGCAGTATTTT	CSARGSKGTGDPSTDTQYF
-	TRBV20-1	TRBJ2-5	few	TGCAGTGCTATAGTAGGGGAGCAGTACTTC	CSAIVGEQYF
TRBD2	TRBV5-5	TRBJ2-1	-	TGTGCCAGCATCCCAGTCCCTAGCGGGAGCTCCTACAATGAGCAGTTCTTC	CASIPVPSGSSYNEQFF
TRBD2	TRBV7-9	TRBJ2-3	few	TGTGCCAGCAGCTTAGAGTGGCTAGCGGTCACAGATACGCAGTATTTT	CASSLEWLAVTDTQYF
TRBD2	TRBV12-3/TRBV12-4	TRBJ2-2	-	TGTGCCAGCACCTTGGGAGGGCCAATCGAGGACACCGGGGAGCTGTTTTTT	CASTLGGPIEDTGELFF
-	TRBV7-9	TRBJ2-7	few	TGTGCCAGCAGTCCCACACAGAGCTCCTACGAGCAGTACTTC	CASSPTQSSYEQYF
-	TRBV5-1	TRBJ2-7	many	TGCGCCAGCAGCTCCCAAGGAAAAGAGCAGTACTTC	CASSSQGKEQYF
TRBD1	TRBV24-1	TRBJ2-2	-	TGTGCCACCAGTGATCGGACAGGGAACACCGGGGAGCTGTTTTTT	CATSDRTGNTGELFF
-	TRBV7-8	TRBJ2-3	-	TGTGCCAGCAGCTTAGGTGGGCGGGGGCAGTATTTT	CASSLGGRGQYF
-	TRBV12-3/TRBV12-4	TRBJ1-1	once	TGTGCCAGCAGGCCCGGACAGTTTTACACTGAAGCTTTCTTT	CASRPGQFYTEAFF
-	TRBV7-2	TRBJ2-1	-	TGTGCCAGCAGCTTAGGGTTCCAGCGGGCTGAGCAGTTCTTC	CASSLGFQRAEQFF
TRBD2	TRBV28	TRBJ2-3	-	TGTGCCAGCAGTTTCCCAGAGACTAGCGCAGCAGATACGCAGTATTTT	CASSFPETSAADTQYF
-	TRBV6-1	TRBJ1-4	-	TGTGCCAGCAGTGAAGCCGGGGAGTCGCGTGAAAAACTGTTTTTT	CASSEAGESREKLFF
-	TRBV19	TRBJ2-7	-	TGTGCCAGTAGTATAGATTTCGACGCTTACGAGCAGTACTTC	CASSIDFDAYEQYF
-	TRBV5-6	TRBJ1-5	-	TGTGCCAGCAGCTTGCTAAGCACAGGGTCCTCGGGGCCCCAGCATTTT	CASSLLSTGSSGPQHF
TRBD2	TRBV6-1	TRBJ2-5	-	TGTGCCAGCAGGCGACTAGCGGGAGCCCAAGAGACCCAGTACTTC	CASRRLAGAQETQYF
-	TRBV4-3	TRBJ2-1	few	TGCGCCAGCAGCCAAGATAGAAGGAACTCCTACAATGAGCAGTTCTTC	CASSQDRRNSYNEQFF
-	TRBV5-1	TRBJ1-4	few	TGCGCCAGCAGCTGGAGTGCTTACTCTAATGAAAAACTGTTTTTT	CASSWSAYSNEKLFF
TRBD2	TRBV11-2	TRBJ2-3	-	TGTGCCAGCAGCTTAGATGAGCGGGAGGGATTTTCCACAGATACGCAGTATTTT	CASSLDEREGFSTDTQYF
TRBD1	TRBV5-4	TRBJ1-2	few	TGTGCCAGCAGTTTTGGACAGGGGATGGATGGCTACACCTTC	CASSFGQGMDGYTF
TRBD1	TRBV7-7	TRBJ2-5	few	TGTGCTAGCAGCCCTAACAGGGGAGAGACCCAGTACTTC	CASSPNRGETQYF
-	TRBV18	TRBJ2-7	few	TGTGCCAGCTCACTCGGTGGAGGGACCCTTGTCCCAGGGACCTACGAGCAGTACTTC	CASSLGGGTLVPGTYEQYF
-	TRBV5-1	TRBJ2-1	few	TGCGCCAGCAGCTCGGGAATACTTTACAATGAGCAGTTCTTC	CASSSGILYNEQFF
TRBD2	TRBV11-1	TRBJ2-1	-	TGTGCCAGCAGCTTAGCCGGACTAGCGGAGCAGTTCTTC	CASSLAGLAEQFF
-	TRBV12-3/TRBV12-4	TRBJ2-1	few	TGTGCCAGCAGTTTAAGGAGGGGGGAGCCCGGAAATGAGCAGTTCTTC	CASSLRRGEPGNEQFF
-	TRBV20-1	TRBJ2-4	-	TGCAGTGCTAGCCATCCGGTGGCCAAAAACATTCAGTACTTC	CSASHPVAKNIQYF
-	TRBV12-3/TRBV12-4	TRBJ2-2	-	TGTGCCAGCAGATCCCCCAGGCAGGGCGGGGCCGGGGAGCTGTTTTTT	CASRSPRQGGAGELFF
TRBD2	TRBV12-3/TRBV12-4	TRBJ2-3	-	TGTGCCAGCAGTTTGTCGCCTTTAGCGGGGCTCACAGATACGCAGTATTTT	CASSLSPLAGLTDTQYF
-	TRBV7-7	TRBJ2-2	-	TGTGCCAGCAGCCGATCGGGGCATGGCGGGGAGCTGTTTTTT	CASSRSGHGGELFF
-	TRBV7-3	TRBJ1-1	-	TGTGCCAGCAGCTTAAATAACAACGTGAACACTGAAGCTTTCTTT	CASSLNNNVNTEAFF